This T cell receptor beta chain was sequenced for a study of vaccination and CD4 T cells after COVID-19. Study-wide context: With a range of 35 to 161, the median interval from diagnosis to drawing post-COVID samples was 90 to 120 days. Regarding the study as a whole: Early timepoints after natural infection were not analyzed in these convalescent patients.

Treatment defined: approximately 9-day PBMC culture with coronavirus spike peptide pools or control peptides (ViraFEST assay). ViraFEST enlarged antigen-specific T cell populations with peptide pools and afterwards sequenced TCRs. After being plated at two million per well, PBMCs were cultured with about 10 IU/ml IL-2 and around 9.7 ug/ml peptide pools. The CDR3 totals 15 residues. In germline, CDR1 is LGHNA, CDR2 YSLEER. V lost 1 base and J lost 7, with 14 bases in between. Cultured CD4+ T-cell DNA underwent Oncomine TCR Beta short-read sequencing. One entry per CDR3 protein results from TCRdb running MiXCR on the PCR reads. Of about 12,000 distinct CDR3 sequences in the sample, less than 70% are singletons; the top ten hold roughly 7.2%. On this clonotype: Its cognate antigen is unknown.

The chain combines TRBV4-3 with TRBJ1-5; D remains ambiguous. This TCR was sampled from a human donor who had recovered from COVID-19. The sample in question was CD4+ T cells from blood, cultured in vitro, obtained before SARS-CoV-2 vaccination. In DNA, the CDR3 is TGCGCCAGCAGCCAAGTTTACACGGTAGGGCAGCCCCAGCATTTT. Its protein is CASSQVYTVGQPQHF.